This is a list of T cell receptor beta chains from one sample in a study of cytomegalovirus exposure and HLA in healthy donors. Assay used: immunoSEQ multiplex PCR; TCRdb lists only in-frame clones, some missing. Of 50,000 to 80,000 clones listed, 85% to 90% were seen once; the top ten hold around 1.7%. The material sequenced was PBMCs. Every receptor here comes from a woman under 30 in good health and CMV-seronegative. Both conserved end residues are part of each CDR3. The order of the fields is CDR3 protein, CDR3 DNA, V gene, clone size, D gene, J gene. A D gene is named only where the DNA matches it firmly. Expanded clones are given a class, and other clones once, few, many or no size at all.

CASSLQGAGMNTEAFF	TGCGCCAGCAGCCTCCAGGGGGCTGGTATGAACACTGAAGCTTTCTTT	TRBV5-1	NA	TRBD1	TRBJ1-1
CASSIVRVELNQPQHF	TGTGCCAGTAGTATAGTTCGGGTCGAGCTAAATCAGCCCCAGCATTTT	TRBV19	NA	NA	TRBJ1-5
CASSSGLINSPLHF	TGTGCCAGCAGCTCGGGACTGATTAATTCACCCCTCCACTTT	TRBV9	NA	NA	TRBJ1-6
CASSRTGGAYEQYF	TGTGCCAGCAGCAGGACTGGAGGCGCCTACGAGCAGTACTTC	TRBV25-1	NA	NA	TRBJ2-7
CASRSGTSGSREQYF	TGTGCCAGCAGGTCCGGGACTAGCGGGAGTCGAGAGCAGTACTTC	TRBV27	once	TRBD2	TRBJ2-7
CSAVDRGAFF	TGCAGTGCTGTGGACAGGGGGGCTTTCTTT	TRBV20-1	few	TRBD1	TRBJ1-1
CASSVIGTGTLDEQYF	TGTGCCAGCAGCGTAATCGGGACAGGGACGTTAGACGAGCAGTACTTC	TRBV9	few	TRBD1	TRBJ2-7
CASSQFPGNTEAFF	TGCGCCAGCAGCCAATTTCCGGGGAACACTGAAGCTTTCTTT	TRBV4-3	NA	NA	TRBJ1-1
CASSLVRLGPGEQYF	TGTGCCAGCAGCTTAGTTAGACTAGGGCCTGGCGAGCAGTACTTC	TRBV7-8	NA	NA	TRBJ2-7
CASSSDRDGSYIQYF	TGTGCCAGCAGCTCTGATCGGGACGGGAGTTACATTCAGTACTTC	TRBV5-6	NA	NA	TRBJ2-4
CASSLGAEGPQYF	TGTGCCAGCAGCTTAGGAGCGGAGGGGCCGCAGTACTTC	TRBV7-3	NA	NA	TRBJ2-7
CASSTNHRGGYTF	TGTGCTAGCAGCACAAACCACAGGGGAGGCTACACCTTC	TRBV7-7	NA	TRBD1	TRBJ1-2
CASTPASGRYEQYF	TGTGCCAGCACCCCGGCTAGCGGGAGGTACGAGCAGTACTTC	TRBV28	NA	TRBD2	TRBJ2-7
CASGLGTLPEAFF	TGTGCTAGTGGTTTGGGGACTCTGCCCGAAGCTTTCTTT	TRBV12-5	NA	NA	TRBJ1-1
CASSPQARGNSPLHF	TGTGCCAGCTCACCACAAGCCAGGGGAAATTCACCCCTCCACTTT	TRBV18	NA	NA	TRBJ1-6
CASTLYGGIYNEQFF	TGTGCCAGCACCCTTTACGGAGGGATTTACAATGAGCAGTTCTTC	TRBV28	NA	NA	TRBJ2-1
CASSLDRANEQFF	TGTGCCAGCAGCTTGGACAGGGCCAATGAGCAGTTCTTC	TRBV7-3	NA	TRBD1	TRBJ2-1
CASKTKQGFEGYTF	TGTGCCAGCAAAACAAAACAGGGTTTTGAGGGCTACACCTTC	TRBV27	NA	NA	TRBJ1-2
CAISDRGTSGSRQYF	TGTGCCATCAGTGACCGAGGGACTAGCGGGAGCAGGCAGTACTTC	TRBV10-3	NA	TRBD2	TRBJ2-7
CASSGITGGKAEAFF	TGTGCCAGCAGCGGTATAACAGGGGGAAAAGCTGAAGCTTTCTTT	TRBV6-5	NA	TRBD1	TRBJ1-1
CASSQNRDSIQETQYF	TGCGCCAGCAGCCAAAACCGGGACAGCATCCAAGAGACCCAGTACTTC	TRBV4-1	NA	TRBD1	TRBJ2-5
CASSLVAGGQYNEQFF	TGTGCCAGCAGCTTAGTCGCGGGGGGGCAATACAATGAGCAGTTCTTC	TRBV7-2	NA	TRBD2	TRBJ2-1
CASSQDGLTTGELFF	TGTGCCAGCAGCCAAGATGGACTCACGACCGGGGAGCTGTTTTTT	TRBV4-2	NA	NA	TRBJ2-2
CASSGRGSDRAQYNEQFF	TGTGCCAGCAGTGGGCGTGGGAGTGACAGGGCTCAATACAATGAGCAGTTCTTC	TRBV2	NA	TRBD1	TRBJ2-1
CAWSVPGSGRNTIYF	TGTGCCTGGAGTGTACCGGGGAGTGGTAGAAACACCATATATTTT	TRBV30	NA	NA	TRBJ1-3
CASSLAGGTSGEQYF	TGTGCCAGCAGCTTAGCGGGGGGGACTTCGGGCGAGCAGTACTTC	TRBV5-6	NA	TRBD2	TRBJ2-7
CSIQSGETQYF	TGCAGCATACAATCAGGAGAGACCCAGTACTTC	TRBV29-1	once	NA	TRBJ2-5
CASGASYNEQFF	TGTGCCAGTGGGGCGTCCTACAATGAGCAGTTCTTC	TRBV6-6	once	NA	TRBJ2-1
CASSLAGFTGNEQFF	TGCGCCAGCAGCCTAGCGGGGTTCACAGGCAATGAGCAGTTCTTC	TRBV5-1	NA	TRBD2	TRBJ2-1
CASSRTLAGGTDTQYF	TGTGCCAGCAGTAGGACACTAGCGGGGGGGACAGATACGCAGTATTTT	TRBV27	NA	TRBD2	TRBJ2-3
CASSLELFVGQRNQPQHF	TGTGCCAGCAGCTTGGAGTTATTTGTGGGACAGCGCAATCAGCCCCAGCATTTT	TRBV5-8	NA	TRBD1	TRBJ1-5
CASRYGASGSNEQFF	TGTGCCAGCAGGTACGGGGCTAGCGGGAGCAATGAGCAGTTCTTC	TRBV2	NA	TRBD2	TRBJ2-1
CAWENRGNYEQYF	TGTGCCTGGGAAAACAGGGGTAACTACGAGCAGTACTTC	TRBV30	NA	TRBD1	TRBJ2-7
CASSSRTSNTGELFF	TGCGCCAGCAGCTCGCGGACTAGCAACACCGGGGAGCTGTTTTTT	TRBV5-1	NA	TRBD2	TRBJ2-2
CASTTSVSTDTQYF	TGTGCCAGCACCACTAGCGTAAGCACAGATACGCAGTATTTT	TRBV27	NA	TRBD2	TRBJ2-3
CASSLSGGRTTDTQYF	TGTGCCAGCAGCTTATCTGGCGGGAGGACCACAGATACGCAGTATTTT	TRBV7-2	NA	TRBD2	TRBJ2-3
CASWTGFLNTEAFF	TGTGCCAGCTGGACAGGGTTCCTGAACACTGAAGCTTTCTTT	TRBV6-1	NA	TRBD1	TRBJ1-1
CASSAQGNQPQHF	TGCGCCAGCAGTGCACAGGGCAATCAGCCCCAGCATTTT	TRBV10-1	NA	NA	TRBJ1-5
CASSLVGGTGANVLTF	TGTGCCAGCAGTTTAGTCGGGGGGACCGGGGCCAACGTCCTGACTTTC	TRBV27	NA	TRBD2	TRBJ2-6
CASSLATGFSGNTIYF	TGTGCCAGCAGCTTAGCGACGGGGTTCTCTGGAAACACCATATATTTT	TRBV7-6	NA	NA	TRBJ1-3
CASSQYRYEQYF	TGTGCCAGCAGCCAATATAGATACGAGCAGTACTTC	TRBV14	NA	NA	TRBJ2-7
CASSLTGAGANVLTF	TGTGCCAGCTCACTAACAGGAGCCGGGGCCAACGTCCTGACTTTC	TRBV18	NA	NA	TRBJ2-6